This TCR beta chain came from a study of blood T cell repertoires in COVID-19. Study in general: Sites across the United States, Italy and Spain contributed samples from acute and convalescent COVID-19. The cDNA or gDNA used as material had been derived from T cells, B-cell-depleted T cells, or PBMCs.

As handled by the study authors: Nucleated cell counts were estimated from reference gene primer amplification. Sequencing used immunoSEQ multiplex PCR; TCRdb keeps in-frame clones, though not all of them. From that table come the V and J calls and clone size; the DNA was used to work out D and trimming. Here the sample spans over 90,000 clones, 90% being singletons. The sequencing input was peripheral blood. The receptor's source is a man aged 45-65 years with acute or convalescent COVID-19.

The CDR3 DNA sequence: TGTGCCACCAGTGACTCAGGGTTTGGTGAAAAACTGTTTTTT. Translation: CATSDSGFGEKLFF. This rearrangement joins TRBV24-1 to TRBJ1-4, with D maybe TRBD1 (5 bases). The germline V gene encodes CDR1 KGHDR and CDR2 SFDVKD. Trimming shortened V by 4 bases and J by 7 bases, and 12 bases separated the two germline ends. The CDR3 contains 14 residues.